Given below is one T cell receptor beta chain in context. Its specificity is not known. The sample belongs to a study of cytomegalovirus exposure and HLA in healthy donors. Study context: In terms of ancestry, the Caucasian-associated cluster contained about four fifths of the roughly 400 genotyped donors. Whole-study findings and limits: Confirmation in vitro established that three CMV-associated chains were specific for CMV antigens.

13 Jbeta primers and 60 Vbeta primers were used for the PCR. Using immunoSEQ multiplex PCR, the repertoire was profiled, and TCRdb retains in-frame clones only, with some absent. Its clone listing holds 75,000 to 95,000 clones. Germline trimming cut 4 bases from V and 4 bases from J; bases unmatched to any gene: 9. Germline V gives CDR1 KGHSH, CDR2 LQKENI. This CDR3 contains 15 residues. This chain joins TRBV18 and TRBJ2-7; 8 positions agree with TRBD2. The material sequenced was PBMCs. The clonotype was recovered from a woman in her fifties or sixties in good health and CMV-seronegative. For the CDR3, the DNA is TGTGCCAGCTCACTGACCCTAGCGGGTGATTACGAGCAGTACTTC. The encoded protein is CASSLTLAGDYEQYF.